This TCR beta chain was recovered during a study of PD-L1 blockade in urothelial cancer. Study summary: Male patients with bladder-origin urothelial cancer numbered twenty-five of 29.

Deletions cut 3 bases from V and 1 base from J, with 5 bases between. The CDR3 is 12 residues long. Germline assignment: CDR1 SGHNT and CDR2 YYREEE (reference sequence). Findings and caveats of the study: Below-median TCR clonality that was measured in pretreatment blood predicted better survival.

There are a few counts of this clone. The antigen remains undetermined. Profiling relied on immunoSEQ multiplex PCR, and the TCRdb table lists in-frame clones only, not all of them. Counted here are approximately 93,000 clones, less than 85% occurring once; the ten biggest clones make up approximately 8.4%. Time point denoted: peripheral blood 6 weeks after treatment start. Patients' urothelial carcinoma was locally advanced or metastatic. This TCR came from a man in his 70s with urothelial cancer. The sequencing used PBMCs, collected around atezolizumab (anti-PD-L1) treatment. V gene TRBV5-4 combines with J gene TRBJ2-7; a weak D match, TRBD2 (5 bases). The CDR3 coding sequence is TGTGCCAGCAGCTGGACTTCCTACGAGCAGTACTTC. Translated: CASSWTSYEQYF.